This T cell receptor (beta chain) emerged from a study of cytomegalovirus exposure and HLA in healthy donors. This CDR3 is 15 amino acids long. The V gene lost 8 bases and the J gene lost 0 bases, with 16 bases spanning the gap. Germline V gene lookup returns CDR1 MDHEN and CDR2 SYDVKM. Primers for the PCR totalled 60 Vbeta and 13 Jbeta. TCRdb's copy holds only in-frame clones and misses some; the assay was immunoSEQ multiplex PCR. Of roughly 96,000 clones listed, roughly 74% are singletons. The sequenced sample consisted of PBMCs. This chain joins TRBV28 and TRBJ2-5; possibly TRBD2 for D (7 bases). The receptor was derived from a woman aged 70-85 years in good health and CMV-seropositive. In DNA form, the CDR3 reads TGTGCCAGCGGAAGGGGGGGACGAGACCAAGAGACCCAGTACTTC. It is translated as CASGRGGRDQETQYF.